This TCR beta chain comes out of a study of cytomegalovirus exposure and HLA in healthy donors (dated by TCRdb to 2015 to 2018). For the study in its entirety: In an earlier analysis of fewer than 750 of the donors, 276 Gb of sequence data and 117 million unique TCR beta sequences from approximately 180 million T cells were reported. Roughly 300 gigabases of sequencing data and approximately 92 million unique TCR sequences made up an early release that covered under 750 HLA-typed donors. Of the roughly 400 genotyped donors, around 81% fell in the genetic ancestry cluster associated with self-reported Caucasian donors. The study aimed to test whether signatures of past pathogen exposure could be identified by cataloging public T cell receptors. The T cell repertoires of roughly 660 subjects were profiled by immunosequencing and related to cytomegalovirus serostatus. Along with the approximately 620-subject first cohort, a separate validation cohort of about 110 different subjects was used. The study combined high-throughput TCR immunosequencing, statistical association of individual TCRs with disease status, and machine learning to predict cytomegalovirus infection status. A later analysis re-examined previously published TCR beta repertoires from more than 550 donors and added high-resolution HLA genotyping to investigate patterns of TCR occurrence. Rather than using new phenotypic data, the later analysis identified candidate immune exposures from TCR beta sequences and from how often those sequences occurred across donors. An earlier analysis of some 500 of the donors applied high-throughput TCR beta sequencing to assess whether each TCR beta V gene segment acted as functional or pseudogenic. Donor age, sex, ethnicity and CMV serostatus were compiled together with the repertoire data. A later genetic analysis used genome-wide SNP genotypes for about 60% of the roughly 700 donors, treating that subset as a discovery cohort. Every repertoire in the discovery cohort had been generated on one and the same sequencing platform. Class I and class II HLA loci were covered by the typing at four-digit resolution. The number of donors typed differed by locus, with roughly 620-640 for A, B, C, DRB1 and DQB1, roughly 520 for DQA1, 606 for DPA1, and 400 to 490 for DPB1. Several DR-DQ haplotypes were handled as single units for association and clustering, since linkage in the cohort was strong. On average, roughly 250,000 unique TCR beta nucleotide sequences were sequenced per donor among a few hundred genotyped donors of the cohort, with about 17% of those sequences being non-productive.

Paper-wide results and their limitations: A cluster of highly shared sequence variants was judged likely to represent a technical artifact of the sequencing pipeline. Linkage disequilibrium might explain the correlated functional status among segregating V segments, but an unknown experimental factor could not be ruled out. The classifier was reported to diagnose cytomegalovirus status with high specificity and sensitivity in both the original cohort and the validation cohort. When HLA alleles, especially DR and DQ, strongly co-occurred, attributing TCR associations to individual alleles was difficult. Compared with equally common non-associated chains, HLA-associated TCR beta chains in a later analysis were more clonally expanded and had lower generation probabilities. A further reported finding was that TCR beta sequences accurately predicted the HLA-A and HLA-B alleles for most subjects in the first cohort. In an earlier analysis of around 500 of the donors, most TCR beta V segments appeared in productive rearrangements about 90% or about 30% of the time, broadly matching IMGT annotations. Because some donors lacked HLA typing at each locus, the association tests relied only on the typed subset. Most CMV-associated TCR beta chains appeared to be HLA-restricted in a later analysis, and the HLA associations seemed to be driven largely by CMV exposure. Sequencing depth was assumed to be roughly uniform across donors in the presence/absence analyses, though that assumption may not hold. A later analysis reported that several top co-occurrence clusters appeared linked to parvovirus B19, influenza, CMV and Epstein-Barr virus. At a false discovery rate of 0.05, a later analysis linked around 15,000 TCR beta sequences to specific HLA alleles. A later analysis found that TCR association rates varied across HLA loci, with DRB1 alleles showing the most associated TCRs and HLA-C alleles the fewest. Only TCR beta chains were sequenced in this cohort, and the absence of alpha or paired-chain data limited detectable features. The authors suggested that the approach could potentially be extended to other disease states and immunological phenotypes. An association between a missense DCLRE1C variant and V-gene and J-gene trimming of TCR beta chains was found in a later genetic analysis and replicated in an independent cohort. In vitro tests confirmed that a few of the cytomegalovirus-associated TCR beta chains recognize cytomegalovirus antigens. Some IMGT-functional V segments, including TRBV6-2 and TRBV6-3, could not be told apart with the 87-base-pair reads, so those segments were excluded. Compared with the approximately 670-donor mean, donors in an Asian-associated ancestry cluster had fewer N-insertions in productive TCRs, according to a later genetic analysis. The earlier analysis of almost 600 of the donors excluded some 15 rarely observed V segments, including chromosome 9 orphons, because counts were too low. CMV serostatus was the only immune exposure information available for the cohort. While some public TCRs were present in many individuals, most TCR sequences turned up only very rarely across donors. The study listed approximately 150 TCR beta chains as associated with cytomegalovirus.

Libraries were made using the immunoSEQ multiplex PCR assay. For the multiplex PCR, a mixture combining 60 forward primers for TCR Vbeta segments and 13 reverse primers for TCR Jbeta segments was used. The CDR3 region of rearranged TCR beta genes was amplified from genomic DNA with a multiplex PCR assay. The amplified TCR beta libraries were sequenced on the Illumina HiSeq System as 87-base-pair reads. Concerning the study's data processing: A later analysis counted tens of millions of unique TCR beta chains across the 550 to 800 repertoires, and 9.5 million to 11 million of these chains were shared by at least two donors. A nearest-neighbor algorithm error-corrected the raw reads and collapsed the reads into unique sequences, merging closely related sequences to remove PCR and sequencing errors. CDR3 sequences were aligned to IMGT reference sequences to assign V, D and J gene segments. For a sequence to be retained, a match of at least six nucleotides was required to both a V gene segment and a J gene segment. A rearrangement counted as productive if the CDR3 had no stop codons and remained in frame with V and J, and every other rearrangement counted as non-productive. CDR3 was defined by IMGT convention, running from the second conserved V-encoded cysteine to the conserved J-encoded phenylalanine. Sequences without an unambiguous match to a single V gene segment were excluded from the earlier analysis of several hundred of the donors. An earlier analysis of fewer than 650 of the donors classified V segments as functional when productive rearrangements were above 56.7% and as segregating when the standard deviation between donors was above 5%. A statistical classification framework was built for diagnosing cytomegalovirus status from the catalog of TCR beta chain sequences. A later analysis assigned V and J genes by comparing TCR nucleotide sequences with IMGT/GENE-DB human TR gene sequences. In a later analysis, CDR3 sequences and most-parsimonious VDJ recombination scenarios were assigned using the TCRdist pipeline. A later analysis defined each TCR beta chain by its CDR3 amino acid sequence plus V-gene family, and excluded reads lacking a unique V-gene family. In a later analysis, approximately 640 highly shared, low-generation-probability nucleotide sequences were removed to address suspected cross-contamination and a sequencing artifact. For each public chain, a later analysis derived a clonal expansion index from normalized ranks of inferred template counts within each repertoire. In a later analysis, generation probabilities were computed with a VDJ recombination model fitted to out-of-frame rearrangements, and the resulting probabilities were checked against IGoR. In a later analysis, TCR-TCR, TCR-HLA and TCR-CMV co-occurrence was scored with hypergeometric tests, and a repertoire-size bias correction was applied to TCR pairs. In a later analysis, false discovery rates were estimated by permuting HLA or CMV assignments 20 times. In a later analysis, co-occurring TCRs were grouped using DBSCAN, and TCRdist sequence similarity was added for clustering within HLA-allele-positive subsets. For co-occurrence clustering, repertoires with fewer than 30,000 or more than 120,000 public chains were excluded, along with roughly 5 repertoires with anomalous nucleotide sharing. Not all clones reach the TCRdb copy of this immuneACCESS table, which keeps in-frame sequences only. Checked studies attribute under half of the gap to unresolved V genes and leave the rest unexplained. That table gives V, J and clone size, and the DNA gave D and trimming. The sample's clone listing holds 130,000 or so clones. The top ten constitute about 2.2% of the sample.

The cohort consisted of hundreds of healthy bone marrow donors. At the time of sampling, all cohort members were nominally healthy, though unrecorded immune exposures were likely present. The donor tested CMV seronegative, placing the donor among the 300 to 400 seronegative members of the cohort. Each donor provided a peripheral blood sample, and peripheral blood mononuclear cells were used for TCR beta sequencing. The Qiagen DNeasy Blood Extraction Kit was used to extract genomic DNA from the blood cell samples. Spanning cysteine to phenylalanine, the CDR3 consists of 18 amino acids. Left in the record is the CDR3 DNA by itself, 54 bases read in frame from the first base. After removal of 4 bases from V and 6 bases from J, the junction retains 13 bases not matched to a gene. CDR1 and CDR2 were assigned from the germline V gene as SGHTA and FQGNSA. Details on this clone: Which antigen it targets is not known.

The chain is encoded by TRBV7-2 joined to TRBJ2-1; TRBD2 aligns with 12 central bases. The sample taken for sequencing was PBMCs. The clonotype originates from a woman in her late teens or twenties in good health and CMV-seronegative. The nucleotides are TGTGCCAGCAGCTATAACCTAGCGGGAGGGCATTTAGTCAATGAGCAGTTCTTC. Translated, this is CASSYNLAGGHLVNEQFF.